The T cell receptor (beta chain) under discussion was sequenced for a study of OX40 agonist ivuxolimab in advanced cancers. Study details: Administration of intravenous ivuxolimab to patients occurred every 2 weeks at 0.01 to 10 mg/kg.

This CDR3 region has 15 residues. Trimming stripped 0 bases from V and 5 bases from J, with 14 bases between. CDR1 is SGHRS, CDR2 YFSETQ, per germline. The assay was immunoSEQ multiplex PCR, and TCRdb's table has in-frame clones only and misses some. The table shows about 46,000 clones, with around nine tenths occurring only once. This clone was seen a few times. This sequence joins TRBV5-1 and TRBJ1-1; tentatively, D is TRBD1 (6 bases). The sequences come from CD4+ or CD8+ T cells sorted from blood, collected in a trial of the OX40 agonist ivuxolimab. The origin of this receptor is an adult with an advanced solid tumor such as melanoma, head and neck, liver or kidney cancer. CDR3 DNA sequence: TGCGCCAGCAGCTTGGCTCTTAAACAGGGTACTGAAGCTTTCTTT. It yields the protein CASSLALKQGTEAFF.